This TCR beta chain was sequenced during a study of blood T cell repertoires in COVID-19. Across the study: The origin of the acute and convalescent COVID-19 samples was the United States, Italy and Spain.

Germline assignment: CDR1 SEHNR and CDR2 FQNEAQ (reference sequence). V lost 3 bases and J lost 7; bases outside the gene matches: 8. CDR3 length: 15 residues. The method was immunoSEQ multiplex PCR; TCRdb's version includes in-frame clones alone and lacks a portion of them. The table lists 250,000 or so clones, about 90% of them singletons, with around 2.3% in the top ten. What was sequenced was peripheral blood. The clonotype comes from a woman in her sixties with COVID-19, enrolled during active disease. J is TRBJ1-2 and V is TRBV7-9; 10 positions agree with TRBD1. Here the CDR3 reads CASSLYGQGEPGYTF. In DNA form, the CDR3 reads TGTGCCAGCAGCTTGTACGGACAGGGGGAGCCTGGCTACACCTTC.